The 12 T cell receptor beta chains below come from one sample, sequenced in a study of shared clonotypes between healthy human individuals. The repertoire was sequenced with immunoSEQ multiplex PCR; TCRdb's copy has only in-frame clones and lacks some. Among millions of clones, more than 90% were seen once, and the ten largest hold 0.14%. Sequencing input: naive CD4+ T cells sorted from blood. Subset denoted: CD45RA+ positively selected. The receptors originated from a man between 18 and 29 years old in good health.

This chain uses TRBV21-1 with TRBJ1-2; the listed D gene, TRBD1, was not tested against the DNA. TRBV21-1 is a pseudogene locus. This CDR3 is 16 amino acids long. The CDR3 region has the DNA TGTGCCAGCAGTAGCCAGGGGAGCCCCCGTAACTATGGCTACACCTTC. Translated, it gives CASSSQGSPRNYGYTF.

The chain couples TRBV10-3 to TRBJ1-6; D perhaps matches TRBD1 (5 bases). The CDR3 covers 15 residues. CDR1 and CDR2 from the germline V gene are ENHRY and SYGVKD. Trimming took 4 bases from V and 12 from J, leaving 19 bases between them. For the CDR3, the DNA is TGTGCCATCAGTGGCAGTGGTGGCGCGGGGGAACCCCTCCACTTT. It translates to CAISGSGGAGEPLHF.

The chain is built from TRBV5-1 and TRBJ1-2; D perhaps matches TRBD1 (5 bases). This CDR3 has 13 amino acids. Trimming stripped 3 bases from V and 4 bases from J, with 10 bases between. Germline CDR1 and CDR2: SGHRS and YFSETQ. The CDR3 DNA reads TGCGCCAGCAGCTCAGACAGTTCCTATGGCTACACCTTC. Translating it yields CASSSDSSYGYTF.

In DNA form, the CDR3 reads TGTGCCAGCTCAGCCGGGGACACCGGGGAGCTGTTTTTT. Amino acids: CASSAGDTGELFF. The genes are TRBV18 and TRBJ2-2, with D tentatively TRBD2 (5 bases). The CDR3 covers 13 residues. V was pared by 5 bases and J by 3 bases, with 7 bases between. Germline V gives CDR1 KGHSH, CDR2 LQKENI.

The CDR3 region has the DNA TGTGCCAGCAGCCACCTAGGGGAGGGAACCCAGTACTTC. It yields the protein CASSHLGEGTQYF. The V call is TRBV6-1, the J call TRBJ2-5; 7 bases align to TRBD2. The J segment lost 8 bases and the V segment lost 6 bases, leaving 9 bases of the junction unmatched. CDR1 is MNHNS, CDR2 SASEGT, per germline. This CDR3 comprises 13 residues.

V usage is TRBV5-1 and J usage is TRBJ1-2; 8 positions match TRBD1. CDR1 is SGHRS and CDR2 is YFSETQ in the germline V gene. Trimming cost V 3 bases and J 7 bases; bases outside gene matches: 8. The CDR3 consists of 14 residues. The CDR3 here is CASSSGQGVTGYTF. In nucleotides, the CDR3 is TGCGCCAGCAGCTCTGGACAGGGTGTAACTGGCTACACCTTC.

Concerning this clone itself: The sample has other DNA sequences that encode this CDR3 too. CDR3 sequence reads: CASSVAANYGYTF. In DNA form, the CDR3 reads TGTGCCAGCAGTGTGGCAGCTAACTATGGCTACACCTTC. The chain is built from TRBV2 and TRBJ1-2; no definite D call. V was clipped by 4 bases and J by 0 bases, with 6 bases between them. In germline, CDR1 is SNHLY, CDR2 FYNNEI. The CDR3 runs 13 residues.

CDR3 bases: TGTGCCAGCAGGCAGGGACGGGGCTACACCTTC. Protein sequence: CASRQGRGYTF. The chain uses TRBV2 and TRBJ1-2; D is perhaps TRBD1 (5 bases). V lost 6 bases to trimming and J lost 8 bases, with 10 bases between them. The germline CDR1 and CDR2 sequences are SNHLY and FYNNEI. There are 11 residues in the CDR3.

V gene TRBV11-1 combines with J gene TRBJ2-7, with D possibly matching TRBD2 (6 bases). CDR1 and CDR2 (germline): SGHAT, FQDESV (reference sequence). Trimming removed 5 bases from V and 4 bases from J, with 21 bases in between. The CDR3 consists of 16 residues. The CDR3 region has the DNA TGTGCCAGCAGCCCCCGCGGGGCAGGGAGGACGTACGAGCAGTACTTC. Residues: CASSPRGAGRTYEQYF.

The CDR3 loop reads CASSLRLAGEYNEQFF. CDR3 sequence (DNA): TGTGCCAGCAGCCTTCGACTAGCGGGGGAGTACAATGAGCAGTTCTTC. The chain joins TRBV13 to TRBJ2-1, with 12 bases that match TRBD2. CDR1 is PRHDT, CDR2 FYEKMQ, per germline (reference sequence). The CDR3 runs to 16 residues. J was trimmed by 4 bases and V by 5 bases; bases with no gene match: 6.

The chain combines TRBV18 with TRBJ1-1, with TRBD1 matching over 7 bases. The germline V gene encodes CDR1 KGHSH and CDR2 LQKENI. The CDR3 is 15 amino acids. Trimming cost V 5 bases and J 5 bases; bases outside gene matches: 11. The CDR3 nucleotides are TGTGCCAGCTCATTATCCCAGGGGGTTCGAACTGAAGCTTTCTTT. It codes for CASSLSQGVRTEAFF.

This clone came up once. The rearrangement uses TRBV21-1 and TRBJ2-1; the table's D call of TRBD2 was not tested on the DNA. TRBV21-1 is reported as a pseudogene. This CDR3 has 20 residues. This chain's CDR3 is CASSKADSLAGGFCDNEQFF. CDR3 in DNA: TGTGCCAGCAGCAAAGCGGATTCTCTAGCGGGAGGTTTTTGTGACAATGAGCAGTTCTTC.